These 23 T cell receptor beta chains came from one sample sequenced in a study of cytomegalovirus exposure and HLA in healthy donors. Vbeta (60) and Jbeta (13) primers were used in the PCR. Some clones are missing from TCRdb's copy, which holds only in-frame ones; the method was immunoSEQ multiplex PCR. The data show around 140,000 clones, over 60% seen once. The specimen sequenced was PBMCs. The receptors were sampled from a woman aged 55-75 years in good health and CMV-seronegative.

This clone was detected a few times. The V and J genes are TRBV27 and TRBJ2-5, with D maybe TRBD1 (6 bases). The CDR3 runs to 16 residues. V was pared by 5 bases and J by 1 base, with 17 bases between. Germline assignment: CDR1 MNHEY and CDR2 SMNVEV (reference sequence). The CDR3 DNA reads as TGTGCCAGCAGTACCGCCGACAGGCCTCTCCAAGAGACCCAGTACTTC. It specifies CASSTADRPLQETQYF.

V and J are TRBV7-2 and TRBJ1-1; the match to TRBD1 covers 8 bases. Germline assignment: CDR1 SGHTA and CDR2 FQGNSA. The CDR3 runs to 14 residues. V shed 5 bases and J 1 base; nucleotides not matched to a gene: 3. CDR3 DNA: TGTGCCAGCAGCCCACAGGGGGGGAACACTGAAGCTTTCTTT. Encoded protein: CASSPQGGNTEAFF.

V and J are TRBV9 and TRBJ2-1; D ambiguous. Looked up from germline, CDR1 is SGDLS and CDR2 is YYNGEE. This CDR3 is 16 amino acids long. V lost 4 bases and J 0 bases, leaving 14 bases between the germline ends. For the CDR3, the DNA is TGTGCCAGCAGCCCAAGGAGATGGAGCTCCTACAATGAGCAGTTCTTC. This encodes CASSPRRWSSYNEQFF.

The chain recombines TRBV7-9 with TRBJ1-5; no firm D call. The germline CDR1 and CDR2 sequences are SEHNR and FQNEAQ (reference sequence). Trimming took 1 base from V and 0 from J, leaving 10 bases between them. This CDR3 has 16 residues. The CDR3: CASSLVAGSSNQPQHF. The CDR3 DNA reads as TGTGCCAGCAGCTTAGTTGCGGGAAGTAGCAATCAGCCCCAGCATTTT. Full variable domain (remainder filled in from reference TRBV7-9 and TRBJ1-5): DTGVSQNPRHKITKRGQNVTFRCDPISEHNRLYWYRQTLGQGPEFLTYFQNEAQLEKSRLLSDRFSAERPKGSFSTLEIQRTEQGDSAMYLCASSLVAGSSNQPQHFGDGTRLSIL.

The chain carries TRBV5-4 and TRBJ2-7; D perhaps matches TRBD1 (5 bases). Trimming took off 3 bases at V and 2 bases at J, with 12 bases between the two ends. CDR3 size: 14 residues. Germline assignment: CDR1 SGHNT and CDR2 YYREEE (reference sequence). Here the CDR3 reads CASSSRTSTYEQYF. For the CDR3, the DNA is TGTGCCAGCAGCTCCCGGACATCAACCTACGAGCAGTACTTC.

This sequence joins TRBV5-1 and TRBJ1-6; a weak D match, TRBD1 (6 bases). The CDR3 is 16 amino acids. Trimming cost V 0 bases and J 9 bases, with 16 bases left between them. Germline-derived CDR1 and CDR2 are SGHRS and YFSETQ. In DNA form, the CDR3 reads TGCGCCAGCAGCTTGGCCTACAGGGAATTGGGTTCACCCCTCCACTTT. Translation gives CASSLAYRELGSPLHF.

The chain links TRBV9 to TRBJ2-7; weak D call: TRBD1 (5 bases). The CDR3 contains 11 residues. The germline CDR1 and CDR2 sequences are SGDLS and YYNGEE. The germline V and J ends were trimmed by 7 bases and 4 bases, with 9 bases remaining between them. This CDR3 reads CASGRGYEQYF. The CDR3 nucleotides are TGTGCCAGCGGTAGGGGTTACGAGCAGTACTTC.

This clone has a handful of counts. The chain links TRBV2 to TRBJ2-7; 11 bases align to TRBD1. Germline values: CDR1 SNHLY, CDR2 FYNNEI. Trimming at V came to 6 bases and at J to 1 base, leaving 5 bases not matched to a gene. The CDR3 sequence is 15 residues long. CDR3 coding DNA: TGTGCCAGCAGCGAGGGACAGGGGGGTTCCTACGAGCAGTACTTC. Protein: CASSEGQGGSYEQYF.

This chain links TRBV18 with TRBJ2-4, with TRBD2 matching 13 bases. CDR1 KGHSH and CDR2 LQKENI come from the germline V gene. The ends lost 4 bases at V and 3 bases at J; junction bases unmatched: 9. The CDR3 totals 18 residues. For the CDR3, the DNA is TGTGCCAGCTCACTCCCCCTAGGGACTAGCGGGAACAAAAACATTCAGTACTTC. Encoded protein: CASSLPLGTSGNKNIQYF.

This chain uses TRBV14 with TRBJ2-5; 9 nucleotides agree with TRBD2. Germline CDR1 reads SGHDN; CDR2 reads FVKESK. Trimming removed 5 bases from V and 5 bases from J; junction bases left unmatched: 9. CDR3 size: 15 residues. The CDR3 sequence is CASSSLAGLAETQYF. Written as DNA, the CDR3 is TGTGCCAGCAGCTCCCTAGCGGGGCTCGCCGAGACCCAGTACTTC.

This rearrangement joins TRBV18 to TRBJ1-1; D unclear. The V end was cut by 6 bases, the J end by 4 bases, with 18 bases between. The CDR3 is 15 residues long. Per germline, CDR1 KGHSH and CDR2 LQKENI. As DNA, the CDR3 is TGTGCCAGCTCGCGAGAAGGGAGGTATGGCACTGAAGCTTTCTTT. Its translation: CASSREGRYGTEAFF.

J is TRBJ2-7 and V is TRBV7-2, with 8 bases fitting TRBD2. V was clipped by 6 bases and J by 2 bases; unmatched bases: 3. In germline, CDR1 is SGHTA, CDR2 FQGNSA. This CDR3 region has 13 residues. Here the CDR3 reads CASRVSGTYEQYF. The DNA of the CDR3 is TGTGCCAGCAGGGTTAGCGGGACCTACGAGCAGTACTTC.

The rearrangement links TRBV5-1 to TRBJ2-7, with a weak D call TRBD1 (6 bases). V dropped 2 bases and J dropped 0 bases, with 9 bases sitting between them. CDR1 is SGHRS and CDR2 is YFSETQ in the germline V gene. The CDR3 length is 14 residues. CDR3 DNA: TGCGCCAGCAGCTTAGGGGGAAGCTCCTACGAGCAGTACTTC. Amino acids: CASSLGGSSYEQYF.

The chain has TRBV27 and TRBJ2-3, with 12 bases that match TRBD2. The CDR3 spans 16 residues. The V gene's germline CDR1 is MNHEY and CDR2 SMNVEV (reference sequence). With 7 bases clipped from V and 4 bases from J, the junction kept 9 bases outside the gene matches. The CDR3 DNA sequence: TGTGCCAGCAACCCTTCGACTAGCGGGAGACCAGATACGCAGTATTTT. Protein product: CASNPSTSGRPDTQYF.

This clone was observed a handful of times. This chain connects TRBV7-8 to TRBJ2-4, with 7 nucleotides matching TRBD1. Germline loops: CDR1 SGHVS, CDR2 FQNEAQ. This CDR3 is built from 16 residues. With 5 bases clipped from V and 0 bases from J, the junction kept 7 bases outside the gene matches. CDR3 in amino acids: CASSQRDRLAKNIQYF. CDR3 bases: TGTGCCAGCAGCCAAAGGGACAGACTAGCCAAAAACATTCAGTACTTC.

The V gene is TRBV6-5, the J gene TRBJ1-2, with D tentatively TRBD1 (6 bases). V lost 10 bases and J 8 bases, leaving 8 bases between the germline ends. This CDR3 is 9 amino acids long. Germline values: CDR1 MNHEY, CDR2 SVGAGI. CDR3: CATGQGYTF. The DNA of the CDR3 is TGTGCCACAGGACAGGGCTACACCTTC.

This clone was counted between two and nine times. J is TRBJ2-5 and V is TRBV5-1; TRBD2 matches 8 bases. Losses at the gene ends were 6 bases for V and 3 bases for J; bases not matched to a gene: 16. This CDR3 has 17 amino acids. CDR1 is SGHRS, CDR2 YFSETQ, per germline. CDR3 coding DNA: TGCGCCAGCATTCCCCTAGCGGGCACCGAGGCAAAAGAGACCCAGTACTTC. Encoded protein: CASIPLAGTEAKETQYF. The complete variable domain, with remaining parts taken from reference TRBV5-1 and TRBJ2-5, reads KAGVTQTPRYLIKTRGQQVTLSCSPISGHRSVSWYQQTPGQGLQFLFEYFSETQRNKGNFPGRFSGRQFSNSRSEMNVSTLELGDSALYLCASIPLAGTEAKETQYFGPGTRLLVL.

This sequence joins TRBV27 and TRBJ2-3; the match to TRBD2 covers 12 bases. After removal of 7 bases from V and 7 bases from J, the junction contained 9 bases not matched to a gene. The CDR3 is 15 amino acids. Germline-derived CDR1 and CDR2 are MNHEY and SMNVEV (reference sequence). In DNA form, the CDR3 reads TGTGCCAGCAAACTAGCTAGCGGGGGGGTACATACGCAGTATTTT. This encodes CASKLASGGVHTQYF.

The chain has TRBV5-4 and TRBJ2-5; possibly TRBD1 for D (5 bases). Trimming stripped 2 bases from V and 10 bases from J, with 9 bases between. Germline V gene data show CDR1 as SGHNT and CDR2 as YYREEE (reference sequence). The CDR3 has 11 residues. CDR3 nucleotides: TGTGCCAGCAGCTTTTCAGGGATCCAGTACTTC. Its protein is CASSFSGIQYF.

This rearrangement joins TRBV9 to TRBJ1-2, with TRBD1 matching over 12 bases. Germline V gene data show CDR1 as SGDLS and CDR2 as YYNGEE. The CDR3 runs to 14 residues. J was trimmed by 7 bases and V by 3 bases; bases with no gene match: 4. The DNA for the CDR3 is TGTGCCAGCAGCGCGGGACAGGGGGCGGGTGGCTACACCTTC. Translated: CASSAGQGAGGYTF. The complete variable domain, with remaining parts taken from reference TRBV9 and TRBJ1-2, reads DSGVTQTPKHLITATGQRVTLRCSPRSGDLSVYWYQQSLDQGLQFLIQYYNGEERAKGNILERFSAQQFPDLHSELNLSSLELGDSALYFCASSAGQGAGGYTFGSGTRLTVV.

The chain uses TRBV19 and TRBJ2-7, with D perhaps matching TRBD1 (6 bases). Germline V lookup: CDR1 LNHDA, CDR2 SQIVND (reference sequence). The length of the CDR3 is 13 residues. V lost 4 bases, J lost 4 bases, and 11 bases lay in between. The CDR3 DNA reads as TGTGCCAGTAGTAAATGGACAGCTTACGAGCAGTACTTC. This sequence encodes CASSKWTAYEQYF.

The chain combines TRBV5-1 with TRBJ1-1; a possible D gene is TRBD1 (5 bases). Germline V gene data show CDR1 as SGHRS and CDR2 as YFSETQ. Trimming took off 4 bases at V and 4 bases at J, with 14 bases between the two ends. There are 14 residues in the CDR3. CDR3 region: CASSVGGGGTEAFF. The CDR3, as DNA: TGCGCCAGCAGCGTGGGTGGGGGAGGCACTGAAGCTTTCTTT.

This clone was observed a handful of times. CDR3 region: CASSLGASPYEQYF. The CDR3 nucleotides read TGTGCCAGCAGCTTAGGCGCCTCACCCTACGAGCAGTACTTC. The J gene is TRBJ2-7, the V gene TRBV7-2; D remains ambiguous. V was cut by 1 base and J by 2 bases, with 9 bases left in between. The CDR3 spans 14 residues. The germline V gene has CDR1 SGHTA and CDR2 FQGNSA.